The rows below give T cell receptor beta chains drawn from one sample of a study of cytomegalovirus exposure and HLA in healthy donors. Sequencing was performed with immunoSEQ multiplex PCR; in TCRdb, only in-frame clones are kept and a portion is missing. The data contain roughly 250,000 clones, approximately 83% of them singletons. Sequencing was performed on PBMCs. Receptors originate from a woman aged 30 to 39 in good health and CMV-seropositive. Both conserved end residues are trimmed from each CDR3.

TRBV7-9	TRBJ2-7	ASSAKTGPYEQY
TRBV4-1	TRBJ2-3	ASSLPRGGWTDTQY
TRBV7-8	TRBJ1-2	ASSTWTGEGGGYT
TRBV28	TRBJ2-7	ASSSTGDYEQY
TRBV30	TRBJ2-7	AWSVRRRADEQY
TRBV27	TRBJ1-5	ASSRIQGDQPQH
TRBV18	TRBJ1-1	ASSPTGSVNTEAF
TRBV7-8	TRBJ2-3	ASSFLSTDTQY
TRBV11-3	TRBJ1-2	ASSLETGHGYT
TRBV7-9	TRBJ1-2	ASSLGTDYGYT
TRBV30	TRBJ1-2	AWRLLSRERYGYT
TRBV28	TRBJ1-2	ASSFARGRVGGYT
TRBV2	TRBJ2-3	AEQGDDTQY
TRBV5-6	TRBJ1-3	ASSFDISGNTIY
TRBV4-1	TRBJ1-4	ASSPAPNEKLF
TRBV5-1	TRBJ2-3	ASSSGQGVNTQY
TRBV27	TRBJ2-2	ASSSLGAGTGELF
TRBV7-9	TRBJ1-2	ASSPGQFNYGYT
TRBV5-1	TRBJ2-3	ASSFGLAGGETDTQY
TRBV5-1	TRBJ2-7	ASSSTGPLEQY
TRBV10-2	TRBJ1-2	ASRTGTLFYGYT
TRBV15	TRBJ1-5	ATSTAGHKSNQPQH
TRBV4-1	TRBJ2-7	ASSQFQGSYEQY
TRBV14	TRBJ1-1	ASSQTGNTEAF
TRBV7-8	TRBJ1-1	ASSFQGALNTEAF
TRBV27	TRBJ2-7	ASSLNPGFYEQY
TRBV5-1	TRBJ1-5	ASSLGTGSNQPQH
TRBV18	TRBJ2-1	ASSPETPGVREQF
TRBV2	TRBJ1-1	ASRTGGPEAF
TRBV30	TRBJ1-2	AWKADRITNYGYT
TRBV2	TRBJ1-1	ASTENTEAF
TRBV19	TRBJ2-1	ASSLYNEQF
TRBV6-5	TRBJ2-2	ASRREGNTGELF
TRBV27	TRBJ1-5	ASASRGNQPQH
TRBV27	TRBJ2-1	ASSFRGSGSSYNEQF
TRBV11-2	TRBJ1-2	ASRAEQGVGYT
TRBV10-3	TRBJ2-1	AIRNSGGELPHEQF
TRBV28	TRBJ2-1	ASSFPSWKGEQF
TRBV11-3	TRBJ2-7	ASREQAGGKYEQY
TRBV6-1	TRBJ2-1	ASRLRGGNEQF
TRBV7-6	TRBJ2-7	ASRGGETEQY
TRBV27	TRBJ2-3	ASSLGTRQSTDTQY